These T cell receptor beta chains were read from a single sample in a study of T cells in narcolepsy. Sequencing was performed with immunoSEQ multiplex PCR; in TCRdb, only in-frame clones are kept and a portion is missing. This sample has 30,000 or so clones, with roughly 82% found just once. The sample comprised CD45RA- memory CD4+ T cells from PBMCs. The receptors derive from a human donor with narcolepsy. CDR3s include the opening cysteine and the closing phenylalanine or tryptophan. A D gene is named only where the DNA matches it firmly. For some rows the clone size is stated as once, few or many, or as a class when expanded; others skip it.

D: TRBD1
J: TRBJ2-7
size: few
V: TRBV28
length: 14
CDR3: CASSSQGVIYEQYF
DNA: TGTGCCAGCAGTTCGCAGGGGGTAATCTACGAGCAGTACTTC

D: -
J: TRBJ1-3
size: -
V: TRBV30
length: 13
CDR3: CAWARGVGNTIYF
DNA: TGTGCCTGGGCCCGGGGGGTTGGAAACACCATATATTTT

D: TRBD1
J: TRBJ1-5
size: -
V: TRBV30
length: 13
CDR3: CAWTGGGNQPQHF
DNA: TGTGCCTGGACAGGGGGTGGTAATCAGCCCCAGCATTTT

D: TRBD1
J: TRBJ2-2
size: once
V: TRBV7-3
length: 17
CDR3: CASSLYRGLEYTGELFF
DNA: TGTGCCAGCAGCCTTTACAGGGGGCTTGAGTATACCGGGGAGCTGTTTTTT

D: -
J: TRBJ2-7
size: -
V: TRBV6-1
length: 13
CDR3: CASMEGGAYEQYF
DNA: TGTGCCAGCATGGAGGGCGGAGCCTACGAGCAGTACTTC

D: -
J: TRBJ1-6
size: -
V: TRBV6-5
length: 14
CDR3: CASRAGVINSPLHF
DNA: TGTGCCAGCAGGGCAGGGGTCATTAATTCACCCCTCCACTTT

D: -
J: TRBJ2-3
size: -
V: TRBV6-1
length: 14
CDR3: CASSRAWDTDTQYF
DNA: TGTGCCAGCAGCAGGGCGTGGGACACAGATACGCAGTATTTT

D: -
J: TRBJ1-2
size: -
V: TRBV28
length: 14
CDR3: CASSPPGQFYGYTF
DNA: TGTGCCAGCAGCCCCCCGGGGCAGTTCTATGGCTACACCTTC

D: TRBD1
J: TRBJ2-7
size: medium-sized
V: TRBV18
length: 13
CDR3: CASSSTTGLEQYF
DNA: TGTGCCAGCTCATCGACGACAGGGCTTGAGCAGTACTTC

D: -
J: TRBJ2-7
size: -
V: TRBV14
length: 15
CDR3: CASSQLKGRIYEQYF
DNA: TGTGCCAGCAGCCAATTAAAGGGACGGATCTACGAGCAGTACTTC

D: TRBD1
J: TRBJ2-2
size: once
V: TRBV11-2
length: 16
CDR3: CASSWTGGGGTGELFF
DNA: TGTGCCAGCAGCTGGACAGGGGGCGGTGGCACCGGGGAGCTGTTTTTT

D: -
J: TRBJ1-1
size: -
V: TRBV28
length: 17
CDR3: CASSVPGTRKMNTEAFF
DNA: TGTGCCAGCAGCGTTCCAGGGACACGCAAGATGAACACTGAAGCTTTCTTT

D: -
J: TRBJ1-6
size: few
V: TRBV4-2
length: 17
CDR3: CASSQANRGSYNSPLHF
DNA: TGTGCCAGCAGCCAAGCGAACCGGGGCTCCTATAATTCACCCCTCCACTTT

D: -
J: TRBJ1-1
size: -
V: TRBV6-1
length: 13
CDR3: CASSYGGLTEAFF
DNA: TGTGCCAGCAGCTATGGGGGGCTGACTGAAGCTTTCTTT

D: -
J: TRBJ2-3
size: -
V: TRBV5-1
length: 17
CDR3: CASSTERTYDGTDTQYF
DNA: TGCGCCAGCAGCACGGAACGGACCTACGACGGCACAGATACGCAGTATTTT

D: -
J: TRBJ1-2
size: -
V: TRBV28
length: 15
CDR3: CASSSNGGADYGYTF
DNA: TGTGCCAGCAGTTCCAATGGGGGGGCGGACTATGGCTACACCTTC

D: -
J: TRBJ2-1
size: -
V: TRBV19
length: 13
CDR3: CASSFRDVVEQFF
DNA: TGTGCCAGTAGTTTCCGGGATGTAGTGGAGCAGTTCTTC

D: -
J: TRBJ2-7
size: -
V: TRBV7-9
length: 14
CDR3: CASSLYGTSGEQYF
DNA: TGTGCCAGCAGCTTATATGGGACTTCCGGCGAGCAGTACTTC

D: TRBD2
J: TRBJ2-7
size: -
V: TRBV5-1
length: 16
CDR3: CASSLVLAGQSYEQYF
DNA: TGCGCCAGCAGCTTGGTGCTAGCGGGGCAATCCTACGAGCAGTACTTC

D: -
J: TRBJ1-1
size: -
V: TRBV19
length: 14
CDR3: CASSMGRRRTEAFF
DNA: TGTGCCAGTAGTATGGGCCGACGAAGGACTGAAGCTTTCTTT

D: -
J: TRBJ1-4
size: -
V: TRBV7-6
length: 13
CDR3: CASSFRGGEKLFF
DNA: TGTGCCAGCAGCTTCCGGGGAGGTGAAAAACTGTTTTTT

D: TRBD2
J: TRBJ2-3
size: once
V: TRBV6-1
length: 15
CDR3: CASSGQLAATDTQYF
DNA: TGTGCCAGCAGTGGGCAACTAGCGGCCACAGATACGCAGTATTTT

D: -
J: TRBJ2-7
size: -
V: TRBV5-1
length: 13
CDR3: CASSLIVGSEQYF
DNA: TGCGCCAGCAGCTTGATAGTAGGGTCCGAGCAGTACTTC

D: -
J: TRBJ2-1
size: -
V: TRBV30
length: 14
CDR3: CAWSKGVPGNEQFF
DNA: TGTGCCTGGAGTAAAGGGGTCCCGGGTAATGAGCAGTTCTTC

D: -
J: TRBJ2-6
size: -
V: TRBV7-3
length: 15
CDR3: CASSLSLGGANVLTF
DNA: TGTGCCAGCAGCTTAAGTTTAGGCGGGGCCAACGTCCTGACTTTC

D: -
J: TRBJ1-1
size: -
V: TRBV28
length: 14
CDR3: CASSLMTGNTEAFF
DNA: TGTGCCAGCAGCTTAATGACAGGGAACACTGAAGCTTTCTTT

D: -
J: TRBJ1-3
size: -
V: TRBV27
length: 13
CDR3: CASSVGRGNTIYF
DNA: TGTGCCAGCAGTGTTGGGAGGGGAAACACCATATATTTT

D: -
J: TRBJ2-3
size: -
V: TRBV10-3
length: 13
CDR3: CAISESSTDTQYF
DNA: TGTGCCATCAGTGAGTCGAGTACAGATACGCAGTATTTT

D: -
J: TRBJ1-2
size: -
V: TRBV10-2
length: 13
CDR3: CASSALGNYGYTF
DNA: TGCGCCAGCAGCGCACTGGGGAACTATGGCTACACCTTC

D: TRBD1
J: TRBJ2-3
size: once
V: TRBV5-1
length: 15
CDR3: CASSTGQGATDTQYF
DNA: TGCGCCAGCAGCACGGGACAGGGGGCCACAGATACGCAGTATTTT

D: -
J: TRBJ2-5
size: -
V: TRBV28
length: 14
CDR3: CASSFFDRRGTQYF
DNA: TGTGCCAGCAGTTTTTTTGACAGGCGGGGGACCCAGTACTTC

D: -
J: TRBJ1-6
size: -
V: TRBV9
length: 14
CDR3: CASSVAGLASPLHF
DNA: TGTGCCAGCAGCGTAGCAGGGTTGGCTTCACCCCTCCACTTT

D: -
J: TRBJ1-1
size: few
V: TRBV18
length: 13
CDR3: CASSEVGDTEAFF
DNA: TGTGCCAGCTCAGAGGTTGGGGACACTGAAGCTTTCTTT

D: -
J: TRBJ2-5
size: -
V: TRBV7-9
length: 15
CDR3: CASSPGTLIQETQYF
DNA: TGTGCCAGCAGCCCCGGGACACTAATCCAAGAGACCCAGTACTTC

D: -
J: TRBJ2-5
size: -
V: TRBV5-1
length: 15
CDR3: CASSLLGAAQETQYF
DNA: TGCGCCAGCAGTCTGCTCGGGGCAGCCCAAGAGACCCAGTACTTC

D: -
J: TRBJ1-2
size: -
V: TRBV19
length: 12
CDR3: CASSTTGRGYTF
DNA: TGTGCCAGTAGTACTACAGGGCGTGGCTACACCTTC

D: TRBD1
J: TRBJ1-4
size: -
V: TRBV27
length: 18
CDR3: CASSPLRGLGATNEKLFF
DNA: TGTGCCAGCAGTCCGCTAAGGGGGCTCGGGGCAACTAATGAAAAACTGTTTTTT

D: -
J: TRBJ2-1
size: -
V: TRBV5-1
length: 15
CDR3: CASSLPRDSYNEQFF
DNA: TGCGCCAGCAGCTTGCCGAGAGACTCCTACAATGAGCAGTTCTTC

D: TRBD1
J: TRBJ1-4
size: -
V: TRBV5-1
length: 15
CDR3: CASSRDRGTNEKLFF
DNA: TGCGCCAGCAGCCGGGACAGGGGTACTAATGAAAAACTGTTTTTT

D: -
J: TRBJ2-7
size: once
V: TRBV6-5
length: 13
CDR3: CASNAQRVVEQYF
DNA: TGTGCCAGCAATGCACAGCGCGTCGTCGAGCAGTACTTC

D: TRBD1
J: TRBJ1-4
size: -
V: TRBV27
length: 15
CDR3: CASSQGQGENEKLFF
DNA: TGTGCCAGCAGCCAGGGACAGGGGGAGAATGAAAAACTGTTTTTT

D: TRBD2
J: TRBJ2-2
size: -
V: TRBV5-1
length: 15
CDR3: CASSLAGATTGELFF
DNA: TGCGCCAGCAGCCTAGCGGGAGCGACCACCGGGGAGCTGTTTTTT